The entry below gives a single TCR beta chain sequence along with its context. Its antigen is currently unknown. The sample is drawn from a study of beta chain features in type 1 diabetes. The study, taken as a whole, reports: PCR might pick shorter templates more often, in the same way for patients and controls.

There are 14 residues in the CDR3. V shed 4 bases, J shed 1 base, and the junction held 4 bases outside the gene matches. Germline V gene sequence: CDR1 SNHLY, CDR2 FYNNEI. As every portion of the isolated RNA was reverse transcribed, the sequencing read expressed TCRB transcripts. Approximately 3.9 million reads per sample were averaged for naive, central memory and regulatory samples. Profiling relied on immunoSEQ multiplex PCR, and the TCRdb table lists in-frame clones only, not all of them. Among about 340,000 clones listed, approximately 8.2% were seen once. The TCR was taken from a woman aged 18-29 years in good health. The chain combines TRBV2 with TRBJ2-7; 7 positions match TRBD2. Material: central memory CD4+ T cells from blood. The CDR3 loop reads CASSASGGSYEQYF. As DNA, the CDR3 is TGTGCCAGCAGTGCGTCGGGGGGATCCTACGAGCAGTACTTC. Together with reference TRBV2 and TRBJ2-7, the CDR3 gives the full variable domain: EPEVTQTPSHQVTQMGQEVILRCVPISNHLYFYWYRQILGQKVEFLVSFYNNEISEKSEIFDDQFSVERPDGSNFTLKIRSTKLEDSAMYFCASSASGGSYEQYFGPGTRLTVT.